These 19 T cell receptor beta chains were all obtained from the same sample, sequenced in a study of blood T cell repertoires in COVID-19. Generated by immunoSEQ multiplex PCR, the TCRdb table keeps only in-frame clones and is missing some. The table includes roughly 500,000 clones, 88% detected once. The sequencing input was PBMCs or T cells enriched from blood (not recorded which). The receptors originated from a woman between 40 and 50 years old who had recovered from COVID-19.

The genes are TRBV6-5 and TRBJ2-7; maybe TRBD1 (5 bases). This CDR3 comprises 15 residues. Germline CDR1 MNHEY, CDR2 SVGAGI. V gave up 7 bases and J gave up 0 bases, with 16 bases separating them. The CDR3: CASIKAGSNSYEQYF. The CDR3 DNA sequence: TGTGCCAGCATAAAAGCAGGGTCGAACTCCTACGAGCAGTACTTC.

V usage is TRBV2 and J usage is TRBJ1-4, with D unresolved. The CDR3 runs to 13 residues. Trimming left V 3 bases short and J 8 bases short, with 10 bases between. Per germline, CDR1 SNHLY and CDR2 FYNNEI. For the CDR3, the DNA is TGTGCCAGCAGTGAGAGTCGCCGGGAAAAACTGTTTTTT. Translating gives CASSESRREKLFF.

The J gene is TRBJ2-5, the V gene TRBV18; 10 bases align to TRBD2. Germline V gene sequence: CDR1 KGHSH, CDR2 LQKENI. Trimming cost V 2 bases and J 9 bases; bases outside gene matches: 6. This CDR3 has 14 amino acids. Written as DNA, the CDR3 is TGTGCCAGCTCACCAGGGACTAGCGCCACTGCCCAGTACTTC. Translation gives CASSPGTSATAQYF.

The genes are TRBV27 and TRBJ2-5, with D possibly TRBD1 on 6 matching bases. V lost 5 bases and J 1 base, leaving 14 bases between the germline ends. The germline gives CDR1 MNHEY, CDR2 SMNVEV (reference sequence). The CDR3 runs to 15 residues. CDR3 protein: CASSPLRTAQETQYF. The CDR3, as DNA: TGTGCCAGCAGTCCTCTCCGGACAGCCCAAGAGACCCAGTACTTC.

This chain's CDR3 is CASIDRTNYGYTF. CDR3 nucleotide sequence: TGTGCCAGTATAGACAGGACTAACTATGGCTACACCTTC. This sequence joins TRBV19 and TRBJ1-2; a weak D match, TRBD1 (6 bases). Germline CDR1 is LNHDA and CDR2 is SQIVND (reference sequence). The CDR3 runs to 13 residues. Trimming stripped 7 bases from V and 0 bases from J, with 9 bases between.

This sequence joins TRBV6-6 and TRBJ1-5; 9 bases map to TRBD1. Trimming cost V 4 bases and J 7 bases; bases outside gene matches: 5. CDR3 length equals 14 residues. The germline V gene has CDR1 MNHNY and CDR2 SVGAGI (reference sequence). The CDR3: CASSSGTGLQPQHF. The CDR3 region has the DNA TGTGCCAGCAGTTCAGGGACAGGGTTACAGCCCCAGCATTTT.

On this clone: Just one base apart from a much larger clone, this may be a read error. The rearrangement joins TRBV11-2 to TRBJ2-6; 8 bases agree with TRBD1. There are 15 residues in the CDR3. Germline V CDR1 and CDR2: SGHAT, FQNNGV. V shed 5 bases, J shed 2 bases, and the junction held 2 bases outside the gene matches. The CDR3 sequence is CASSLTGAGANVLTF. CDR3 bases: TGTGCCAGCAGCCTGACAGGGGCTGGGGCCAACGTCCTGACTTTC.

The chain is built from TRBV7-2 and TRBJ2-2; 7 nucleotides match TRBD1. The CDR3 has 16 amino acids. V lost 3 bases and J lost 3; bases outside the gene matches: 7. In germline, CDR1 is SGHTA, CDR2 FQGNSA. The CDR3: CASSFTGTADTGELFF. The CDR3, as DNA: TGTGCCAGCAGCTTCACCGGGACAGCGGACACCGGGGAGCTGTTTTTT.

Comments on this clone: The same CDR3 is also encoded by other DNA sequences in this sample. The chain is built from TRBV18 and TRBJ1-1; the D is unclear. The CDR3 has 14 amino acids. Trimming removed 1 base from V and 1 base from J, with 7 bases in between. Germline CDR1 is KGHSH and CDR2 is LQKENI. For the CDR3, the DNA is TGTGCCAGCTCACCACTTACTGGGAACACTGAAGCTTTCTTT. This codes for CASSPLTGNTEAFF.

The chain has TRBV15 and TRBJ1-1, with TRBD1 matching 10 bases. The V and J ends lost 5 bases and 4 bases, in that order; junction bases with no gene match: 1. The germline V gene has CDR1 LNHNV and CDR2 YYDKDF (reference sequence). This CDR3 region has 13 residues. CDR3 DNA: TGTGCCACCAGCGACAGGGGGCTCACTGAAGCTTTCTTT. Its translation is CATSDRGLTEAFF.

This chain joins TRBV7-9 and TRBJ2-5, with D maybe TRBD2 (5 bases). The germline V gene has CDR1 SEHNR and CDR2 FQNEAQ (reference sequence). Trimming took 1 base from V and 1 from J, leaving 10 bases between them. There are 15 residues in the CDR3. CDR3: CASSLGPGSQETQYF. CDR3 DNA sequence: TGTGCCAGCAGCTTAGGGCCGGGATCCCAAGAGACCCAGTACTTC.

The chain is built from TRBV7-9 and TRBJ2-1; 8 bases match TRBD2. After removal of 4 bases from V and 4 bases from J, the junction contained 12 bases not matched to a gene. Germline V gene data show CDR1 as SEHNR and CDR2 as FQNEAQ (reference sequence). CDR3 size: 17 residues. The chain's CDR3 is CASSSPLTSGSYNEQFF. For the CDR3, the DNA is TGTGCCAGCAGCTCCCCCCTCACTAGCGGCTCTTACAATGAGCAGTTCTTC.

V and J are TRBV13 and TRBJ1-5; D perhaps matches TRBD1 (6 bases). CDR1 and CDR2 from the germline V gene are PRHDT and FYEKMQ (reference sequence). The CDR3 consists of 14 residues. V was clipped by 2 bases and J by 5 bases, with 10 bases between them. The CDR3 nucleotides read TGTGCCAGCAGCTTACAACAGGGACATCAGCCCCAGCATTTT. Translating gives CASSLQQGHQPQHF.

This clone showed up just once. The CDR3 DNA is TGTGCCAGCAGCTTGTTCTCCGGGACAGGCCTCAATGAGCAGTTCTTC. It specifies CASSLFSGTGLNEQFF. V and J are TRBV5-6 and TRBJ2-1; 8 bases align to TRBD1. V lost 1 base to trimming and J lost 6 bases; unmatched junction nucleotides: 9. CDR3 length: 16 residues. The germline V gene has CDR1 SGHDT and CDR2 YYEEEE.

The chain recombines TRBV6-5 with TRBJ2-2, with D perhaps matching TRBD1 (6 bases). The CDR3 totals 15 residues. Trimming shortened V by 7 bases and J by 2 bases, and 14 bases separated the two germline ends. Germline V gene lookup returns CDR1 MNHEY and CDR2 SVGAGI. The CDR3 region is CASTFGGHNTGELFF. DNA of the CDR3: TGTGCCAGCACCTTTGGGGGACATAACACCGGGGAGCTGTTTTTT.

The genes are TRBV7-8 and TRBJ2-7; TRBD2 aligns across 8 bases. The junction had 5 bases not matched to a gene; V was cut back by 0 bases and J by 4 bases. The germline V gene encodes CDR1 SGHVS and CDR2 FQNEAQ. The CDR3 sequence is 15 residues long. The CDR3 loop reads CASSLALAGLYEQYF. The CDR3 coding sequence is TGTGCCAGCAGCTTAGCTCTAGCGGGCCTATACGAGCAGTACTTC.

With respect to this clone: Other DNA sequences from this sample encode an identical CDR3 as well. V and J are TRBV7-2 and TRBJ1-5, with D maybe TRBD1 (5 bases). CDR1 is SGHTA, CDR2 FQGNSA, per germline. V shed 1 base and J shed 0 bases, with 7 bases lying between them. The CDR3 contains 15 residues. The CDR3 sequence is CASSLGGTSNQPQHF. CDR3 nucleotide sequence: TGTGCCAGCAGCTTAGGGGGCACTAGCAATCAGCCCCAGCATTTT.

The CDR3 loop reads CAISEWGREGVNQPQHF. The DNA of the CDR3 is TGTGCCATCAGTGAGTGGGGACGGGAGGGGGTCAATCAGCCCCAGCATTTT. This chain joins TRBV10-3 and TRBJ1-5; perhaps TRBD1 as D (6 bases). Between the trimmed V and J ends, which lost 1 base and 3 bases, there was a span of 16 bases. CDR1 and CDR2 (germline): ENHRY, SYGVKD. The CDR3 is 17 amino acids.

The CDR3 protein is CASSYSAGGADTEAFF. CDR3 coding DNA: TGTGCCAGCAGTTACTCAGCAGGGGGCGCCGACACTGAAGCTTTCTTT. V is TRBV6-5 and J is TRBJ1-1, with 8 bases aligning to TRBD1. The trim removed 0 bases at V and 3 bases at J, leaving 6 bases unmatched. The CDR3 has 16 amino acids. Per germline, CDR1 MNHEY and CDR2 SVGAGI.